The present T cell receptor beta chain was sequenced within a study of neoadjuvant anti-PD-1 for oral cavity cancer. Per the germline V gene, CDR1 is MDHEN and CDR2 is SYDVKM. With 6 bases removed from V and 7 bases from J, the gap between germline ends came to 16 bases. The CDR3 contains 14 residues. TCRdb's copy holds only in-frame clones and misses some; the assay was immunoSEQ multiplex PCR. The table lists around 17,000 clones, 64% of them singletons. Sequencing used PBMCs, obtained before nivolumab (anti-PD-1) treatment. This clonotype was sampled from a person aged 35-80 years with oral cavity squamous cell carcinoma. This chain connects TRBV28 to TRBJ1-5, with D unresolved. Here the CDR3 DNA reads TGTGCCAGCAGGTGGGCGGGTCCGGGCCAGCCCCAGCATTTT. Translated, it gives CASRWAGPGQPQHF.